The rows below give T cell receptor beta chains drawn from one sample of a study of blood T cell repertoires in COVID-19. Repertoires were generated with immunoSEQ multiplex PCR, while TCRdb's copy carries only in-frame clones and drops some. This sample carries around 120,000 clones, 60% to 85% of them seen once, and the ten largest clones take about 2.3%. Input material: peripheral blood. These receptors were taken from a man between 65 and 79 years old with acute or convalescent COVID-19. Both conserved end residues are part of each CDR3. The D gene is left open where the match is weak. Clone size appears in some rows only: once, few, many, or a class for an expanded clone.

clone size: -; D gene: TRBD1; J gene: TRBJ2-7; V gene: TRBV2; CDR3 protein: CASGRDRGYEQYF; CDR3 DNA: TGTGCCAGCGGAAGGGACAGGGGTTACGAGCAGTACTTC
clone size: -; D gene: -; J gene: TRBJ2-3; V gene: TRBV2; CDR3 protein: CASSEGRVTDTQYF; CDR3 DNA: TGTGCCAGCAGTGAAGGTCGGGTCACAGATACGCAGTATTTT
clone size: -; D gene: -; J gene: TRBJ1-1; V gene: TRBV10-3; CDR3 protein: CAIRGTRSAFF; CDR3 DNA: TGTGCCATCAGGGGGACTCGCTCAGCTTTCTTT
clone size: -; D gene: -; J gene: TRBJ2-1; V gene: TRBV5-4; CDR3 protein: CASSQQGSYNEQFF; CDR3 DNA: TGTGCCAGCAGCCAGCAGGGGTCCTACAATGAGCAGTTCTTC
clone size: -; D gene: TRBD1; J gene: TRBJ1-6; V gene: TRBV9; CDR3 protein: CASSARQGINNSPLHF; CDR3 DNA: TGTGCCAGCAGCGCCCGACAGGGTATCAATAATTCACCCCTCCACTTT
clone size: -; D gene: TRBD1; J gene: TRBJ1-2; V gene: TRBV18; CDR3 protein: CASSPGSGQWNYGYTF; CDR3 DNA: TGTGCCAGCTCACCAGGGTCGGGACAGTGGAACTATGGCTACACCTTC
clone size: few; D gene: TRBD1; J gene: TRBJ2-7; V gene: TRBV4-1; CDR3 protein: CASSQGTGVFYEQYF; CDR3 DNA: TGCGCCAGCAGCCAAGGGACAGGGGTTTTCTACGAGCAGTACTTC
clone size: -; D gene: TRBD1; J gene: TRBJ1-5; V gene: TRBV10-3; CDR3 protein: CAISTGENQPQHF; CDR3 DNA: TGTGCCATCTCAACAGGGGAAAATCAGCCCCAGCATTTT
clone size: once; D gene: TRBD2; J gene: TRBJ2-3; V gene: TRBV4-3; CDR3 protein: CASSQELAGSTDTQYF; CDR3 DNA: TGCGCCAGCAGCCAAGAACTAGCGGGGAGCACAGATACGCAGTATTTT
clone size: -; D gene: -; J gene: TRBJ2-5; V gene: TRBV4-2; CDR3 protein: CASSQAEQETQYF; CDR3 DNA: TGTGCCAGCAGCCAAGCGGAGCAAGAGACCCAGTACTTC
clone size: -; D gene: TRBD2; J gene: TRBJ2-3; V gene: TRBV19; CDR3 protein: CASSIGPRLAGRTDTQYF; CDR3 DNA: TGTGCCAGTAGTATAGGCCCCCGACTAGCGGGGCGCACAGATACGCAGTATTTT
clone size: -; D gene: -; J gene: TRBJ1-1; V gene: TRBV7-2; CDR3 protein: CASSFTRAANTEAFF; CDR3 DNA: TGTGCCAGCAGCTTCACCAGGGCGGCGAACACTGAAGCTTTCTTT
clone size: once; D gene: TRBD1; J gene: TRBJ1-1; V gene: TRBV24-1; CDR3 protein: CATSEFDRVGPEAFF; CDR3 DNA: TGTGCCACCAGTGAATTTGACAGGGTCGGGCCTGAAGCTTTCTTT
clone size: few; D gene: -; J gene: TRBJ2-5; V gene: TRBV5-8; CDR3 protein: CASSLFFQGQETQYF; CDR3 DNA: TGTGCCAGCAGCTTGTTTTTCCAGGGTCAAGAGACCCAGTACTTC
clone size: -; D gene: -; J gene: TRBJ2-7; V gene: TRBV30; CDR3 protein: CAWSADGGYEQYF; CDR3 DNA: TGTGCCTGGAGTGCTGACGGGGGCTACGAGCAGTACTTC
clone size: -; D gene: TRBD1; J gene: TRBJ2-2; V gene: TRBV5-1; CDR3 protein: CASSLGLTGPGELFF; CDR3 DNA: TGCGCCAGCAGCTTGGGGCTGACAGGGCCCGGGGAGCTGTTTTTT
clone size: -; D gene: -; J gene: TRBJ2-5; V gene: TRBV10-3; CDR3 protein: CATSVGERSKGETQYF; CDR3 DNA: TGTGCCACCTCCGTAGGGGAAAGATCTAAGGGAGAGACCCAGTACTTC
clone size: -; D gene: -; J gene: TRBJ2-2; V gene: TRBV11-2; CDR3 protein: CASSLAGSRGTGELFF; CDR3 DNA: TGTGCCAGCAGCTTAGCCGGGTCTCGCGGCACCGGGGAGCTGTTTTTT
clone size: few; D gene: -; J gene: TRBJ1-1; V gene: TRBV7-8; CDR3 protein: CASSSAGTSNTEAFF; CDR3 DNA: TGTGCCAGCAGCTCCGCCGGGACATCGAACACTGAAGCTTTCTTT
clone size: -; D gene: -; J gene: TRBJ1-1; V gene: TRBV19; CDR3 protein: CASSLRKQGIERAFF; CDR3 DNA: TGTGCCAGTAGTCTTCGAAAACAGGGCATTGAAAGGGCTTTCTTT
clone size: -; D gene: TRBD2; J gene: TRBJ2-1; V gene: TRBV7-3; CDR3 protein: CASSLMGLAGNNEQFF; CDR3 DNA: TGTGCCAGCAGCTTAATGGGGCTAGCGGGAAACAATGAGCAGTTCTTC
clone size: -; D gene: -; J gene: TRBJ2-5; V gene: TRBV10-3; CDR3 protein: CAIGRDLAGETQYF; CDR3 DNA: TGTGCCATCGGGCGGGACCTAGCAGGAGAGACCCAGTACTTC
clone size: -; D gene: -; J gene: TRBJ2-6; V gene: TRBV7-7; CDR3 protein: CASSPGGLIGSGANVLTF; CDR3 DNA: TGTGCTAGCAGCCCCGGGGGATTGATTGGCTCTGGGGCCAACGTCCTGACTTTC
clone size: few; D gene: TRBD2; J gene: TRBJ2-4; V gene: TRBV12-3/TRBV12-4; CDR3 protein: CASRGGVDIQYF; CDR3 DNA: TGTGCCAGCAGGGGGGGGGTTGACATTCAGTACTTC
clone size: -; D gene: TRBD1; J gene: TRBJ1-1; V gene: TRBV10-3; CDR3 protein: CASNPTGDLNTEAFF; CDR3 DNA: TGTGCCTCAAACCCGACAGGGGACCTGAACACTGAAGCTTTCTTT
clone size: -; D gene: TRBD1; J gene: TRBJ1-1; V gene: TRBV29-1; CDR3 protein: CSVGQGTNTEAFF; CDR3 DNA: TGCAGCGTGGGACAGGGGACGAACACTGAAGCTTTCTTT
clone size: -; D gene: TRBD2; J gene: TRBJ2-1; V gene: TRBV12-5; CDR3 protein: CASGLVVASGENYNEQFF; CDR3 DNA: TGTGCTAGTGGTTTGGTTGTGGCTAGCGGGGAGAACTACAATGAGCAGTTCTTC
clone size: -; D gene: -; J gene: TRBJ1-1; V gene: TRBV25-1; CDR3 protein: CASSAPHTEAFF; CDR3 DNA: TGTGCCAGCAGTGCCCCCCATACTGAAGCTTTCTTT